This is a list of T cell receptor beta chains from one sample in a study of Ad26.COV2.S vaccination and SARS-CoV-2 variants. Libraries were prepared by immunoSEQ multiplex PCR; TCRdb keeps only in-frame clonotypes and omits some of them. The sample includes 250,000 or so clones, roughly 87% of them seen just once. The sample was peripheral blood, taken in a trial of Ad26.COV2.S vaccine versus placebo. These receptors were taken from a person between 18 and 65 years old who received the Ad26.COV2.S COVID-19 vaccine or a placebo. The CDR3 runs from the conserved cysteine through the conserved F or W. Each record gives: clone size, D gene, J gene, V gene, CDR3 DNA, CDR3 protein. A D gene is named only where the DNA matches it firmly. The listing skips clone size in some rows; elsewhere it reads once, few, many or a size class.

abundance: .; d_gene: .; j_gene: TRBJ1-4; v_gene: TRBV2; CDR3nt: TGTGCCAGCAGTGGGGCAGGGAATAAACTGTTTTTT; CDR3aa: CASSGAGNKLFF
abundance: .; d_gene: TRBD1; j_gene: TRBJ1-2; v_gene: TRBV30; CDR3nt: TGTGCCTGGAGTCGAGACAGGGGGCTAAACTATGGCTACACCTTC; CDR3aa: CAWSRDRGLNYGYTF
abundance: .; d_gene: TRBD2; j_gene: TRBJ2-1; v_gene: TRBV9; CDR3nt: TGTGCCAGCAGCGTCGGGTCCTTAGCGGGGGGGCTGAGAAATGAGCAGTTCTTC; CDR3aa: CASSVGSLAGGLRNEQFF
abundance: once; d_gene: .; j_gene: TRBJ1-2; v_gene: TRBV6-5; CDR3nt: TGTGCCAGCAGTACAGGGCGTTCCTACACCTTC; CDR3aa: CASSTGRSYTF
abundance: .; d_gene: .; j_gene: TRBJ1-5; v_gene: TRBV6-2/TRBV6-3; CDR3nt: TGTGCCAGCAGTTACCCCCGTGACAGAGGCAATCAGCCCCAGCATTTT; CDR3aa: CASSYPRDRGNQPQHF
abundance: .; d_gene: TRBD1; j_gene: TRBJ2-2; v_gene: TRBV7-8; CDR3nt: TGTGCCAGCAGACCAGGACAGGGTAACACCGGGGAGCTGTTTTTT; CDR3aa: CASRPGQGNTGELFF
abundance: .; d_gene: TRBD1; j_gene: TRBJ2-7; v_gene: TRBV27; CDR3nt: TGTGCCAGCAGGAGGACAGGATCCTACGAGCAGTACTTC; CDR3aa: CASRRTGSYEQYF
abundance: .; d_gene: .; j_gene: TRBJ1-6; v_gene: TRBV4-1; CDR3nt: TGCGCCAGCCGGACAGACCTTCCCCCGGGTAATTCACCCCTCCACTTT; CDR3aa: CASRTDLPPGNSPLHF
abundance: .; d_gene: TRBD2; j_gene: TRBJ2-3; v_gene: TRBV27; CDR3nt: TGTGCCAGCAGCACCGGGACTAGCGATACGCAGTATTTT; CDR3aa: CASSTGTSDTQYF
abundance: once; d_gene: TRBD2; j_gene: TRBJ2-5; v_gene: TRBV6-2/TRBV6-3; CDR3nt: TGTGCCAGCAGTTACGGGGGAGGGCCTCGGGAGACCCAGTACTTC; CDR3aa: CASSYGGGPRETQYF
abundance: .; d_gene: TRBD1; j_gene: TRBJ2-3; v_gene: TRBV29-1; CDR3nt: TGCAGCACCCAGAACCCAACAGGGGGCTATACGCAGTATTTT; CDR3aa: CSTQNPTGGYTQYF
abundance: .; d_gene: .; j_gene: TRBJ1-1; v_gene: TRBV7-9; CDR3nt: TGTGCCAGCAAAACTCTAAGGACCGAGGAAGCTTTCTTT; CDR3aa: CASKTLRTEEAFF
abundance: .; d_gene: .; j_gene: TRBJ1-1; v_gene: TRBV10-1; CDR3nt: TGCGCCAGCAGTGAGTCCTCAGGGGCTAACACTGAAGCTTTCTTT; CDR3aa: CASSESSGANTEAFF
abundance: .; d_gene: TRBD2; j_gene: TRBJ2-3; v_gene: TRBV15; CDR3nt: TGTGCCACCAGCAGCGGGGGGGTGAGCACAGATACGCAGTATTTT; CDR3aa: CATSSGGVSTDTQYF
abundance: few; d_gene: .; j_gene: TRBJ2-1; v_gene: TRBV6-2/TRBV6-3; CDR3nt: TGTGCCAGCAGCTCCTTGACCCGGGGGACTCAGGGACAAGTCTTC; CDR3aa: CASSSLTRGTQGQVF
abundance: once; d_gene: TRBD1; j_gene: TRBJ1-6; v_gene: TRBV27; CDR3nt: TGTGCCAGCAGTTTAAAGTGGGACAGGGTGTCCTATAATTCACCCCTCCACTTT; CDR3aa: CASSLKWDRVSYNSPLHF
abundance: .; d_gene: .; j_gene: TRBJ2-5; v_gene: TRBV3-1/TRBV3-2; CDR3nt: TGTGCCAGCAGCCGGGGCATGGGGATGGGAGAGACCCAGTACTTC; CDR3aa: CASSRGMGMGETQYF
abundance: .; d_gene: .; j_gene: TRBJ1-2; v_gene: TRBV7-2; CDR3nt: TGTGCCAGCAGCTTAGCGACAAAGGACTATGGCTACACCTTC; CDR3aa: CASSLATKDYGYTF
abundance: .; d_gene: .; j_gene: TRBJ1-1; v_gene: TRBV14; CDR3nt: TGTGCCAGCAGCCGCGGACAGCCCTCGGAAGCTTTCTTT; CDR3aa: CASSRGQPSEAFF
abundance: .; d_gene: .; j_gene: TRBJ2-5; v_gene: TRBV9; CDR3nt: TGTGCCAGCAGCCCCCGACTGGAAGAGACCCAGTACTTC; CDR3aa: CASSPRLEETQYF
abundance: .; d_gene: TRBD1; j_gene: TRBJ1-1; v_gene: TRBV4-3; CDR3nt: TGCGCCAGCAGCCCAGGGGGGACAGGGAACACTGAAGCTTTCTTT; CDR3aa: CASSPGGTGNTEAFF
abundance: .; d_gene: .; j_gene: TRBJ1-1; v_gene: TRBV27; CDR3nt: TGTGCCAGCAGTTTATCGCTGGGGATGAACACTGAAGCTTTCTTT; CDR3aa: CASSLSLGMNTEAFF
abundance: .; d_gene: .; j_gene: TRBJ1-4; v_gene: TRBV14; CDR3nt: TGTGCCAGCAGCCAAGACATAGGCAGGGCCAATGAAAAACTGTTTTTT; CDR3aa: CASSQDIGRANEKLFF
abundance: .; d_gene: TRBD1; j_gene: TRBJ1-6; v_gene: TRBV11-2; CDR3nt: TGTGCCAGCAGCCAGCGACAGGGGGTTTCACCCCTCCACTTT; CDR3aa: CASSQRQGVSPLHF
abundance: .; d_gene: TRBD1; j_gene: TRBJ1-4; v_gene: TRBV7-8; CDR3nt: TGTGCCAGCAGCTTAGGGACAGGGGAATGGACTAATGAAAAACTGTTTTTT; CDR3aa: CASSLGTGEWTNEKLFF
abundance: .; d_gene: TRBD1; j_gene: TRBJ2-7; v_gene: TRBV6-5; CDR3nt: TGTGCCAGCTCCTCCCCAGGGGGCGTGGACGAGCAGTACTTC; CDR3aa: CASSSPGGVDEQYF
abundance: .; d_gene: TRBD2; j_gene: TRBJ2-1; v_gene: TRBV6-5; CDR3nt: TGTGCCAGCAGGACGGGAGGGGGTTACAATGAGCAGTTCTTC; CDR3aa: CASRTGGGYNEQFF
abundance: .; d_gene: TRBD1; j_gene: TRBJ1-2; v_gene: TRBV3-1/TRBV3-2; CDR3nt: TGTGCCAGCAGCCAACTTCCCCAGGGGGTGTTTAATGGCTACACCTTC; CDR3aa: CASSQLPQGVFNGYTF
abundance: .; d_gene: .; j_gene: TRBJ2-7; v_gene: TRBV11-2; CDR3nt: TGTGCCAGCAGCCCGACGCCCGCGGTTGAGCAGTACTTC; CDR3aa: CASSPTPAVEQYF
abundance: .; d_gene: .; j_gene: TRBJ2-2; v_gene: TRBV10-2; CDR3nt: TGCGCCAGCAGTGAGGGGGCAGGGATAGGCACCGGGGAGCTGTTTTTT; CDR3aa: CASSEGAGIGTGELFF
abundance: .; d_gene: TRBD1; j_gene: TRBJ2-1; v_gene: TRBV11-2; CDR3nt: TGTGCCAGCAGCCCCCAAGGACAGGTGGGAAATGAGCAGTTCTTC; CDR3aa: CASSPQGQVGNEQFF
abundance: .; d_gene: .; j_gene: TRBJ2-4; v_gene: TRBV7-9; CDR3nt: TGTGCCAGCAGCTTTGCGGGGCAGGGTGACATTCAGTACTTC; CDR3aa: CASSFAGQGDIQYF
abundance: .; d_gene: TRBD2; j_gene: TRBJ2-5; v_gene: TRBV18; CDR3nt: TGTGCCAGCTCACCCAGCGGACTAGCGCTGGAGACCCAGTACTTC; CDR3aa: CASSPSGLALETQYF
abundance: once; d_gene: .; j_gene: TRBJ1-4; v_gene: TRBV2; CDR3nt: TGTGCCAGCAGGACCGGGACCTGGACTGAAAAACTGTTTTTT; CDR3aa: CASRTGTWTEKLFF
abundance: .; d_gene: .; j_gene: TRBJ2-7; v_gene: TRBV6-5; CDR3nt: TGTGCCAGCAGTTCAGGGTTCGAGCAGTACTTC; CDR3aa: CASSSGFEQYF
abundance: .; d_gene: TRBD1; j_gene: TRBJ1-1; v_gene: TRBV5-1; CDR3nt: TGCGCCAGCAGCCAAACAGGGGAGAACACTGAAGCTTTCTTT; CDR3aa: CASSQTGENTEAFF
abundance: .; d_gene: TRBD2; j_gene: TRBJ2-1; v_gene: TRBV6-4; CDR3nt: TGTGCCAGCAAGCCGGGACTAGCGGGAGAGTGCTACAATGAGCAGTTCTTC; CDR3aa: CASKPGLAGECYNEQFF
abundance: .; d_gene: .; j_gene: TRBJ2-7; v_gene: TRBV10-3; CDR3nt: TGTGCCATCGGACAGAGCCCAGAGAACGAGCAGTACTTC; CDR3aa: CAIGQSPENEQYF
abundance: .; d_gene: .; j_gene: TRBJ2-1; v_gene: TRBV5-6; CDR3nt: TGTGCCAGCAGCTTGAAAGCCGGGGCCAATGAGCAGTTCTTC; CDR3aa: CASSLKAGANEQFF
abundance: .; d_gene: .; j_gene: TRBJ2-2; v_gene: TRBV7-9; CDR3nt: TGTGCCAGCAGCTTACCCAGGGATCTCCCCCCCGGGGAGCTGTTTTTT; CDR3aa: CASSLPRDLPPGELFF
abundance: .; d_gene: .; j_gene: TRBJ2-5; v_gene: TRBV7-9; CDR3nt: TGTGCCAGCAGTCCGGACGGGATCCAAGAGACCCAGTACTTC; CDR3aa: CASSPDGIQETQYF
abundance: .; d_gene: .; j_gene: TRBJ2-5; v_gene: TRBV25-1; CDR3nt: TGTGCCAGCAGACAAGAGACCCAGTACTTC; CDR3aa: CASRQETQYF
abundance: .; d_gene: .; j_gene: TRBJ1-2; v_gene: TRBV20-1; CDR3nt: TGCAGTGCTAGAGATTTGTATGGCTACACCTTC; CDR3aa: CSARDLYGYTF
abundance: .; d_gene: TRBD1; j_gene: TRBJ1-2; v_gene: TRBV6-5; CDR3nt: TGTGCCAGCAGTTACAGTACAGGGGGAGGAGGCTACACCTTC; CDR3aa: CASSYSTGGGGYTF
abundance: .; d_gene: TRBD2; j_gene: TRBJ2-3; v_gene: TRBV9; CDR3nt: TGTGCCAGCAGCGTGACGGGGGGGCTCGATACGCAGTATTTT; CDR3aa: CASSVTGGLDTQYF
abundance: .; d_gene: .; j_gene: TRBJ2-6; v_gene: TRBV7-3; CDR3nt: TGTGCCAGCAGCTTAAATCAGGGGGGCAGGCCTGGGGCCAACGTCCTGACTTTC; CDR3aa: CASSLNQGGRPGANVLTF
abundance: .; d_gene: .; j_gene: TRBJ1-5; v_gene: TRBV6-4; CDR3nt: TGTGCCAGCAGTGACGAGGTAAGTCAGCCCCAGCATTTT; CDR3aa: CASSDEVSQPQHF
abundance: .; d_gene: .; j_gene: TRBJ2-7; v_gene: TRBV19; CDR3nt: TGTGCCAGTAGTGCTCTCGGGACACTCTACGAGCAGTACTTC; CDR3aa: CASSALGTLYEQYF
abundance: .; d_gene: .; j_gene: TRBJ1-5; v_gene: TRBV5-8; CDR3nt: TGTGCCAGCAGCTTTTGGCGTAGCAATCAGCCCCAGCATTTT; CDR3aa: CASSFWRSNQPQHF
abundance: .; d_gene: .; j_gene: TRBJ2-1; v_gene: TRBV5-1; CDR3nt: TGCGCCAGCAGCCCACTCGGGGGGCCAGGCAATGAGCAGTTCTTC; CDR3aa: CASSPLGGPGNEQFF
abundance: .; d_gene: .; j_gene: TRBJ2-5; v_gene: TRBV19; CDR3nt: TGTGCCAGTAGTGTCTCGGGGACCCCGGGGAGGAAGACCCAGTACTTC; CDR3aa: CASSVSGTPGRKTQYF
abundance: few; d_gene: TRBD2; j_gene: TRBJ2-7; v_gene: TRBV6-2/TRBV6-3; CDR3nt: TGTGCCAGCAGCCCAGTAGGCGGGGGGGCCGTCTACGAGCAGTACTTC; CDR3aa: CASSPVGGGAVYEQYF
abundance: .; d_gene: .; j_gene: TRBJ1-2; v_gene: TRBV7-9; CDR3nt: TGTGCCAGCAGCTTATATTTGAGCTATGGCTACACCTTC; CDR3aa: CASSLYLSYGYTF
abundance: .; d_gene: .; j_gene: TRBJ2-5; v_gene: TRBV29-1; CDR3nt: TGCAGCGTTGATCGGGGGAAGCGAGAGACCCAGTACTTC; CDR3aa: CSVDRGKRETQYF
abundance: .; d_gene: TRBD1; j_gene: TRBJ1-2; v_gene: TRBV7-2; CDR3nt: TGTGCCAGCAGCGTATCACAGGGGTGGGATGGCTACACCTTC; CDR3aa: CASSVSQGWDGYTF
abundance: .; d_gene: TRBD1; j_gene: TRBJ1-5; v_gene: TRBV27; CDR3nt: TGTGCCAGCAGTCCACGTCCCGGGACAGGGATAGGGCAGCCCCAGCATTTT; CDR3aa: CASSPRPGTGIGQPQHF